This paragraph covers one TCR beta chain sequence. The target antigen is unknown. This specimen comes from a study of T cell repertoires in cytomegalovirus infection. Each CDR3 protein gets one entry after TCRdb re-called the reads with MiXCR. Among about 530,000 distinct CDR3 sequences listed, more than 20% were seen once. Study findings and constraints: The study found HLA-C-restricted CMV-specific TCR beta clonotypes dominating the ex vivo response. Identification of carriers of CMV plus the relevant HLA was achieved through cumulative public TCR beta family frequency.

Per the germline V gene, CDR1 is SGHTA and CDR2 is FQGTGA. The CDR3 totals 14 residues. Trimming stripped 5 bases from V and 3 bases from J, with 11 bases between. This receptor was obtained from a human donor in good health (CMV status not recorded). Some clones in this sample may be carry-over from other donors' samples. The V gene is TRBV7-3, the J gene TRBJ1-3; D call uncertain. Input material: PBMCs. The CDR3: CASSPTAVGNTIYF. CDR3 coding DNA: TGTGCCAGCAGCCCCACTGCAGTTGGAAACACCATATATTTT.